The clone carrying this T cell receptor beta chain was detected a few times. Its antigen is still unknown. The investigators reverse transcribed all of the isolated RNA, so they sequenced expressed TCRB transcripts. Libraries were prepared by immunoSEQ multiplex PCR; TCRdb keeps only in-frame clonotypes and omits some of them. The sample lists more than 250,000 clones, over 14% occurring once. This sample is drawn from a study of beta chain features in type 1 diabetes. Study-level points and caveats: Shorter templates might be favored by PCR, and equally so in patients and in controls. Type 1 diabetes patients had moderately but significantly shorter TCRB CDR3s in all four CD4+ subsets.

Purity (above 98%) was reached by all sorted populations. This clonotype was obtained from a man between 18 and 29 years old with type 1 diabetes. Sample: naive CD4+ T cells from blood.

The CDR3 bases are TGTGCCAGCAGTCGGAGGGAGGGCTACGAGCAGTACTTC. It is translated as CASSRREGYEQYF. The rearrangement uses TRBV6-1 and TRBJ2-7, with 7 bases identical to TRBD2. V shed 5 bases and J 3 bases; nucleotides not matched to a gene: 4. CDR1 and CDR2 from the germline V gene are MNHNS and SASEGT. There are 13 residues in the CDR3.